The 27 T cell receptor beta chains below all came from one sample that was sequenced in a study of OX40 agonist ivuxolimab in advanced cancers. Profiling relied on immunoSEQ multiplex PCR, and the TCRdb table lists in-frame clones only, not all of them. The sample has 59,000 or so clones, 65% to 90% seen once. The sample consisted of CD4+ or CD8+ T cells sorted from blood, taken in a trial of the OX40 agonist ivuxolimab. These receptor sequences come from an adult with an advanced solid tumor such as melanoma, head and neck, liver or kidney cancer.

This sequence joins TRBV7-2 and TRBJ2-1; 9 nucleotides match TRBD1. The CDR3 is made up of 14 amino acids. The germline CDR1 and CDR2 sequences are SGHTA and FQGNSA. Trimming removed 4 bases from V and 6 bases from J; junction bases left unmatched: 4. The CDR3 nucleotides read TGTGCCAGCAGCTCGGGACAGGGTCTCAATGAGCAGTTCTTC. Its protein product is CASSSGQGLNEQFF.

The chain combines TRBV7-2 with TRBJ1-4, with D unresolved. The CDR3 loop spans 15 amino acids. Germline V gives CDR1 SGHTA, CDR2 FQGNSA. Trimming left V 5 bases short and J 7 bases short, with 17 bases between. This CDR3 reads CASSPKRRLGEKLFF. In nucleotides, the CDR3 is TGTGCCAGCAGCCCGAAACGGCGGCTGGGTGAAAAACTGTTTTTT. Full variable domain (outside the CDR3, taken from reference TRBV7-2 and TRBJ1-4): GAGVSQSPSNKVTEKGKDVELRCDPISGHTALYWYRQSLGQGLEFLIYFQGNSAPDKSGLPSDRFSAERTGGSVSTLTIQRTQQEDSAVYLCASSPKRRLGEKLFFGSGTQLSVL.

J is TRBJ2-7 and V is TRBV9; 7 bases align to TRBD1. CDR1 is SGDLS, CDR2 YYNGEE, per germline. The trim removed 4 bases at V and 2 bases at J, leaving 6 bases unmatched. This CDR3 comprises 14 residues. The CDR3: CASSPRQGAYEQYF. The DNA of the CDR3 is TGTGCCAGCAGCCCCCGACAGGGAGCCTACGAGCAGTACTTC.

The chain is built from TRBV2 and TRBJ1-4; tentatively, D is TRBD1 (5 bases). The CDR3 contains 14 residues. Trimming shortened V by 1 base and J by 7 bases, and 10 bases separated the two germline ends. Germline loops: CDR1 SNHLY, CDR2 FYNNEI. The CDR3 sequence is CASSEDRRAEKLFF. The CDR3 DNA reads TGTGCCAGCAGTGAAGACAGGCGGGCTGAAAAACTGTTTTTT.

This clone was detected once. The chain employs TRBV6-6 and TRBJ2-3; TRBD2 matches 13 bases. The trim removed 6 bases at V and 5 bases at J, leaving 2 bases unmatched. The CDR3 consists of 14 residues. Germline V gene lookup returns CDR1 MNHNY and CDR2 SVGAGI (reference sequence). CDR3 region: CASRRTSGGDTQYF. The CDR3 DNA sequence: TGTGCCAGCAGAAGGACTAGCGGGGGAGATACGCAGTATTTT.

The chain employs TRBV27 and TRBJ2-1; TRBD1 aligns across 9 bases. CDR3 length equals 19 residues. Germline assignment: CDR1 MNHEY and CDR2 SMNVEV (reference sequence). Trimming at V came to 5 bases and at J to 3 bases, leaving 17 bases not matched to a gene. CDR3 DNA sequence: TGTGCCAGCAGTGAGGACAGGGGTAGCAGGATTAGGGGCTACAATGAGCAGTTCTTC. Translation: CASSEDRGSRIRGYNEQFF.

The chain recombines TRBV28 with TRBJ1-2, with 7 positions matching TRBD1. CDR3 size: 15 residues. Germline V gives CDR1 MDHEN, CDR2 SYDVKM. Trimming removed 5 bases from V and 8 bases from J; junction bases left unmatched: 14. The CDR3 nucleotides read TGTGCCAGCAGTACCCAACAGGGGCGGGGAGAGGGCTACACCTTC. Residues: CASSTQQGRGEGYTF.

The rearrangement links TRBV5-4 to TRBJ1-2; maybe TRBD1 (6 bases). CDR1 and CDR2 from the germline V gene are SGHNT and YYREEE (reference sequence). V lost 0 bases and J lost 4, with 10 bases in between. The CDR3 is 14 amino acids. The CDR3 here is CASSLAGDAYGYTF. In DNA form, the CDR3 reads TGTGCCAGCAGCTTGGCAGGGGATGCCTATGGCTACACCTTC.

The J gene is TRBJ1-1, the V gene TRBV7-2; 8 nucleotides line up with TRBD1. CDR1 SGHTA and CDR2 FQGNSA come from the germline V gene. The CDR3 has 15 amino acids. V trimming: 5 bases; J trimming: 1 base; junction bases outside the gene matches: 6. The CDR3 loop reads CASSPRDRPNTEAFF. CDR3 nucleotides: TGTGCCAGCAGCCCTAGGGACAGGCCGAACACTGAAGCTTTCTTT.

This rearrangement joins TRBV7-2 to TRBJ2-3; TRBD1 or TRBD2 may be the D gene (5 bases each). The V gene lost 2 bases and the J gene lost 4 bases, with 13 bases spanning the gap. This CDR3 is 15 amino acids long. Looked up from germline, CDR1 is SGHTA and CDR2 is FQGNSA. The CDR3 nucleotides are TGTGCCAGCAGCTTAATGGGAGCGACAGCAGATACGCAGTATTTT. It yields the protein CASSLMGATADTQYF.

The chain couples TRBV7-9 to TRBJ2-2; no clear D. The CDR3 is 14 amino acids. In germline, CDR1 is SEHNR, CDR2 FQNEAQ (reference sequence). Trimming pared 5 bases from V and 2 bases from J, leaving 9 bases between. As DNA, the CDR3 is TGTGCCAGCAGCATCACCTTAAACACCGGGGAGCTGTTTTTT. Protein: CASSITLNTGELFF.

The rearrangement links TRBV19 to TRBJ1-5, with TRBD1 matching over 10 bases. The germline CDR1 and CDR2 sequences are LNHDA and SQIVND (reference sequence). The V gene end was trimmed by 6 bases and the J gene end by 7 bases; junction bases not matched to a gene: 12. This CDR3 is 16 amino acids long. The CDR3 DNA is TGTGCCAGTAGACTTGGGTGGGACAGGGGAGGACAGCCCCAGCATTTT. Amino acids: CASRLGWDRGGQPQHF.

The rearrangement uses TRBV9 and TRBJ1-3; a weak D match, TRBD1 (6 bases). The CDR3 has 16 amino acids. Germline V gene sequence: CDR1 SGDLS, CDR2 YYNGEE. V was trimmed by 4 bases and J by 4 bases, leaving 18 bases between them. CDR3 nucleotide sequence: TGTGCCAGCAGCCTCCGGACAGACCAGACCGGAAACACCATATATTTT. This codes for CASSLRTDQTGNTIYF.

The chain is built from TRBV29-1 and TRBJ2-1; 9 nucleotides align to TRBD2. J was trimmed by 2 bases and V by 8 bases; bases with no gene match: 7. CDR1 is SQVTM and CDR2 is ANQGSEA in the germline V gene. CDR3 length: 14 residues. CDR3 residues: CSSSGLAAYNEQFF. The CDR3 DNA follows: TGCAGCTCATCGGGACTAGCCGCCTACAATGAGCAGTTCTTC.

CDR3 bases: TGTGCCAGTAGTATACCGGTTCGACGGCGGAACACTGAAGCTTTCTTT. This gives the protein CASSIPVRRRNTEAFF. The V and J genes are TRBV19 and TRBJ1-1; D call uncertain. The V and J ends lost 2 bases and 1 base respectively, with 14 bases between them. The CDR3 has 16 residues. From germline, CDR1 is LNHDA and CDR2 SQIVND (reference sequence).

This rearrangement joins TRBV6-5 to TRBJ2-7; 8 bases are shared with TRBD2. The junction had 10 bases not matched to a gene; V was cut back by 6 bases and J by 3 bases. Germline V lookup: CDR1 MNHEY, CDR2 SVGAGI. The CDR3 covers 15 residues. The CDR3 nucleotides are TGTGCCAGCAGCCGGCTGGACGGGGGGGGCTACGAGCAGTACTTC. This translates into CASSRLDGGGYEQYF.

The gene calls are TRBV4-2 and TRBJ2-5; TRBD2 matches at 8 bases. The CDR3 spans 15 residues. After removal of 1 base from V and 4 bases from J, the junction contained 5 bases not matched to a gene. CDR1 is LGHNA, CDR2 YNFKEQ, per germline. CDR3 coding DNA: TGTGCCAGCAGCCAAGCTACTAGCGGAACAGAGACCCAGTACTTC. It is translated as CASSQATSGTETQYF.

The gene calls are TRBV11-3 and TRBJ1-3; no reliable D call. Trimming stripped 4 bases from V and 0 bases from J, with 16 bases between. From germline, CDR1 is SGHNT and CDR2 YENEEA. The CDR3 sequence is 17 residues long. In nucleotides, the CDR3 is TGTGCCAGCAGCTCCGACCGTTCCATTAGCTCTGGAAACACCATATATTTT. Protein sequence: CASSSDRSISSGNTIYF. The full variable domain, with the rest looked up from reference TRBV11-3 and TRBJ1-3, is EAGVVQSPRYKIIEKKQPVAFWCNPISGHNTLYWYLQNLGQGPELLIRYENEEAVDDSQLPKDRFSAERLKGVDSTLKIQPAELGDSAVYLCASSSDRSISSGNTIYFGEGSWLTVV.

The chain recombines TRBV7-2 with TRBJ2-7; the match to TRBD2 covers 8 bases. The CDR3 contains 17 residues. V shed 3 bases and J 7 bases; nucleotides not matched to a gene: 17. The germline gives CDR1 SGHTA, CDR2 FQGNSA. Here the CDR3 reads CASSFPARGGPAREQYF. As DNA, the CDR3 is TGTGCCAGCAGCTTCCCGGCCCGCGGGGGGCCAGCGAGGGAGCAGTACTTC.

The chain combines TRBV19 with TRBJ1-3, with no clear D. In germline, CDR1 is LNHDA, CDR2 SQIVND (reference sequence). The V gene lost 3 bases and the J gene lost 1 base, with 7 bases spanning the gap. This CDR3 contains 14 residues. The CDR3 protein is CASSIPFSGNTIYF. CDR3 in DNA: TGTGCCAGTAGTATTCCCTTTTCTGGAAACACCATATATTTT.

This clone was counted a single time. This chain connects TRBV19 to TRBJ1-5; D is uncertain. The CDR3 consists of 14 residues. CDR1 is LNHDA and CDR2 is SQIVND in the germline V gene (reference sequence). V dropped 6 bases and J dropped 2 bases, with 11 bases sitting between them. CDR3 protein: CASSTTVGNQPQHF. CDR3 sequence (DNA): TGTGCCAGTAGCACCACGGTGGGCAATCAGCCCCAGCATTTT.

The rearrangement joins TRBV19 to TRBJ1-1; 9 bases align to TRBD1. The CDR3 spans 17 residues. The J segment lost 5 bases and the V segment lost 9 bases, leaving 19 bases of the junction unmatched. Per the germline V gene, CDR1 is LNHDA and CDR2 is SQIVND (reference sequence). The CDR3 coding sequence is TGTGCCAGCTCGAGAGGGGGGACAGGGAATATGAGGACTGAAGCTTTCTTT. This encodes CASSRGGTGNMRTEAFF.

The CDR3 sequence: CASFERADTQYF. CDR3 in DNA: TGTGCCAGCTTCGAGAGGGCGGATACGCAGTATTTT. The chain recombines TRBV27 with TRBJ2-3; D is perhaps TRBD2 (5 bases). V was trimmed by 8 bases and J by 6 bases, leaving 12 bases between them. The CDR3 extends over 12 amino acids. The germline CDR1 and CDR2 sequences are MNHEY and SMNVEV (reference sequence).

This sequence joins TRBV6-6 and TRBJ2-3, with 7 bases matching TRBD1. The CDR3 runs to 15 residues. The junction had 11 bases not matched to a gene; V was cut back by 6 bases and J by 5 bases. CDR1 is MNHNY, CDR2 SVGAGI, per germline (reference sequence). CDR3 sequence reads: CASRPYRGRLDTQYF. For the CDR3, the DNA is TGTGCCAGCAGACCCTACAGGGGCCGCCTAGATACGCAGTATTTT.

Written as DNA, the CDR3 is TGTGCCAGTACCGCGGGACAGATCTACACCGGGGAGCTGTTTTTT. Its translation: CASTAGQIYTGELFF. This chain joins TRBV19 and TRBJ2-2; D possibly corresponds to TRBD1 (7 bases). Per the germline V gene, CDR1 is LNHDA and CDR2 is SQIVND (reference sequence). The CDR3 runs 15 residues. The germline V and J ends were trimmed by 7 bases and 3 bases, with 15 bases remaining between them.

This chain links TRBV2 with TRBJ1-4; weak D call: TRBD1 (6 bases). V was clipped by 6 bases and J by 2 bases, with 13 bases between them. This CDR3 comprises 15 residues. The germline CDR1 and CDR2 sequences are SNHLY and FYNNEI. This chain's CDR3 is CASRRRDTTNEKLFF. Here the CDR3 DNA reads TGTGCCAGCAGGCGACGGGACACTACTAATGAAAAACTGTTTTTT.

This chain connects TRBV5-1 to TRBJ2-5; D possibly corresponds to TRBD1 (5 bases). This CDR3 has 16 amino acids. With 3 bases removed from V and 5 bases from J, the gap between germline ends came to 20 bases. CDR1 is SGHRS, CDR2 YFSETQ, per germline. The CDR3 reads CASSWGNGANGETQYF. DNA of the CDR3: TGCGCCAGCAGCTGGGGTAATGGGGCTAACGGGGAGACCCAGTACTTC.